The 7 T cell receptor beta chains listed next were all sequenced from one sample in a study of blood T cell repertoires in COVID-19. Clones were sequenced by immunoSEQ multiplex PCR, and TCRdb holds only the in-frame ones, with some missing. The top ten hold 17% of the sample, which has 150,000 to 200,000 clones, 60% to 85% seen once. Material for sequencing was peripheral blood. Receptor source: a man aged 60-69 years with active or convalescent COVID-19.

The chain uses TRBV18 and TRBJ2-3, with TRBD1 identical over 9 bases. CDR3 length: 14 amino acids. The germline gives CDR1 KGHSH, CDR2 LQKENI. The trim removed 6 bases at V and 2 bases at J, leaving 3 bases unmatched. CDR3 coding DNA: TGTGCCAGCTCCGGACAGGGGCCCACAGATACGCAGTATTTT. This sequence encodes CASSGQGPTDTQYF.

The chain is built from TRBV27 and TRBJ1-4, with 9 nucleotides matching TRBD1. Germline-derived CDR1 and CDR2 are MNHEY and SMNVEV (reference sequence). Trimming at V came to 6 bases and at J to 10 bases, leaving 9 bases not matched to a gene. The CDR3 covers 14 residues. The CDR3 reads CASSSGQGGGKLFF. The CDR3 DNA follows: TGTGCCAGCAGCTCGGGACAGGGTGGCGGAAAACTGTTTTTT.

J is TRBJ2-7 and V is TRBV12-3 or TRBV12-4; possible D gene TRBD1, 5 bases. The CDR3 extends over 11 amino acids. Trimming took 6 bases from V and 6 from J, leaving 9 bases between them. This CDR3 is CASRHGAEQYF. In DNA, the CDR3 is TGTGCCAGCAGGCATGGGGCCGAGCAGTACTTC.

The chain joins TRBV5-6 to TRBJ2-1; D may be TRBD1 (6 bases). V was pared by 2 bases and J by 0 bases, with 12 bases between. Germline V CDR1 and CDR2: SGHDT, YYEEEE. This CDR3 has 16 residues. CDR3 protein: CASSFLGATSYNEQFF. The DNA of the CDR3 is TGTGCCAGCAGCTTTCTGGGGGCTACCTCCTACAATGAGCAGTTCTTC.

The CDR3 sequence is CASPFLNLGQPNEKLFF. CDR3 DNA: TGTGCCAGCCCTTTCCTAAACCTGGGACAGCCGAATGAAAAACTGTTTTTT. This chain connects TRBV7-9 to TRBJ1-4, with 7 nucleotides matching TRBD1. V lost 8 bases to trimming and J lost 5 bases; unmatched junction nucleotides: 17. This CDR3 is built from 17 residues. CDR1 and CDR2 (germline): SEHNR, FQNEAQ (reference sequence).

The chain joins TRBV5-4 to TRBJ2-3; TRBD1 aligns across 8 bases. Germline V gene lookup returns CDR1 SGHNT and CDR2 YYREEE (reference sequence). Trimming removed 3 bases from V and 2 bases from J; junction bases left unmatched: 5. CDR3 length: 15 amino acids. The CDR3 DNA sequence: TGTGCCAGCAGCTCCGGACAGGGCAACACAGATACGCAGTATTTT. This sequence encodes CASSSGQGNTDTQYF.

This clone has a handful of counts. The J gene is TRBJ1-6, the V gene TRBV6-6; 7 bases align to TRBD1. Germline V gene data show CDR1 as MNHNY and CDR2 as SVGAGI (reference sequence). Unmatched junction bases numbered 11, after V lost 5 bases and J lost 7 bases. The CDR3 runs to 16 residues. This CDR3 reads CASSSGRGLGNSPLHF. The CDR3 DNA sequence: TGTGCCAGCAGTAGCGGAAGGGGGCTTGGAAATTCACCCCTCCACTTT.